This TCR beta chain was sequenced during a study of OX40 agonist ivuxolimab in advanced cancers. Whole-study context: Patients with hepatocellular carcinoma, melanoma, renal cell or head and neck cancer made up the dose-escalation patients.

A history of autoimmune disease or systemic immunosuppression excluded patients. This CDR3 is built from 13 residues. V lost 4 bases to trimming and J lost 4 bases; unmatched junction nucleotides: 4. From germline, CDR1 is SGHDT and CDR2 YYEEEE. Study-level findings and limits: In a subset of nonresponders, normalized T-cell clonal expansion was also low. With doses of 0.1 to 3.0 mg/kg, CD4+ and CD8+ blood T cells had undergone clonal expansion by week 6.

Some clones are missing from TCRdb's copy, which holds only in-frame ones; the method was immunoSEQ multiplex PCR. This sample yields 50,000 or so clones, of which approximately 91% are seen a single time; around an eighth belongs to the top ten. For this clone: The antigen remains unidentified.

The input for sequencing was CD4+ or CD8+ T cells sorted from blood, taken in a trial of the OX40 agonist ivuxolimab. This chain links TRBV5-6 with TRBJ2-5; 7 bases fit TRBD1. The clonotype comes from an adult with an advanced solid tumor such as melanoma, head and neck, liver or kidney cancer. The CDR3 region has the DNA TGTGCCAGCAGCAGATCAGGGGGAGAGACCCAGTACTTC. This gives the protein CASSRSGGETQYF.